This T cell receptor (beta chain) derives from a study of T cells after yellow fever vaccination. Concerning this clonotype: No antigen is known for it.

Using its own MiXCR run on the 5' RACE reads, TCRdb lists one record per CDR3 protein. Here the sample spans about 99,000 distinct CDR3 sequences, roughly 5.2% being singletons. Points from the study as a whole: Repertoires sorted by FACS could include abundant clonotypes that are contaminants from the bulk population. Among all clonotypes, a small share was observed in both CD4 and CD8 compartments.

This CDR3 has 14 amino acids. With 7 bases removed from V and 7 bases from J, the gap between germline ends came to 16 bases. The specimen was CD8+ T cells sorted from PBMCs, collected 10 days after the yellow fever booster vaccination. The V call is TRBV12-3 or TRBV12-4, the J call TRBJ2-2; D perhaps matches TRBD1 (5 bases). The clonotype comes from a man aged 18 to 29 who received the YFV17D yellow fever vaccine. The CDR3 reads CASTEDTDRGELFF. The CDR3, as DNA: TGTGCCAGCACTGAGGACACGGACCGCGGGGAGCTGTTTTTT.